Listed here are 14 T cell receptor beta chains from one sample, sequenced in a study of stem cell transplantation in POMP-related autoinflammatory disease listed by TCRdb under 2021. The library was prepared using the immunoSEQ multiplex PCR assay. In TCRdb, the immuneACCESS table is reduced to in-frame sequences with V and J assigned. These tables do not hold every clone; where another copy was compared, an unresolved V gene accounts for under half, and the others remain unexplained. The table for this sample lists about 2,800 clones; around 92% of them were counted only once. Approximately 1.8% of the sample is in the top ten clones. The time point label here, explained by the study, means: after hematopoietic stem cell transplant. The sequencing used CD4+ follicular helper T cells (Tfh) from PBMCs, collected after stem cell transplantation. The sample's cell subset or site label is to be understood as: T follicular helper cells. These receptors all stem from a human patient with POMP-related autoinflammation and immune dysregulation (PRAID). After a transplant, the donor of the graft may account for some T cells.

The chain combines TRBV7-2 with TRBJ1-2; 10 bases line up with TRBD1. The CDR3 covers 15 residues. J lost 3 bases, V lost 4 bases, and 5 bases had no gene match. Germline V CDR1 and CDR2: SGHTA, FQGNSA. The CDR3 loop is CASSSRDRGYYGYTF. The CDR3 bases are TGTGCCAGCAGCTCGCGGGACAGGGGTTACTATGGCTACACCTTC.

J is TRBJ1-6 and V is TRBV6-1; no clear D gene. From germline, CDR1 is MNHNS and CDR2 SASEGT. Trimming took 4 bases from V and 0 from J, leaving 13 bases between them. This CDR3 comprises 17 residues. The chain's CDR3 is CASSALDGSSYNSPLHF. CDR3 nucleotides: TGTGCCAGCAGTGCCCTGGACGGGAGCTCCTATAATTCACCCCTCCACTTT.

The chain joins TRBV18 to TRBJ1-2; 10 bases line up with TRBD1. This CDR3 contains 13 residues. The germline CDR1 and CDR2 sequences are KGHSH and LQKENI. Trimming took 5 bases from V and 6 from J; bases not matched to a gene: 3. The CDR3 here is CASSVGTGDGYTF. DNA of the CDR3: TGTGCCAGCTCAGTCGGGACAGGGGATGGCTACACCTTC.

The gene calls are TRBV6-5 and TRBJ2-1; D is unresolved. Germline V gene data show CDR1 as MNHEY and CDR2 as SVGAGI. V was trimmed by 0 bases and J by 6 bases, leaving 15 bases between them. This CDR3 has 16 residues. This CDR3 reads CASSYSLVQESNEQFF. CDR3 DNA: TGTGCCAGCAGTTACTCCCTCGTGCAGGAGAGCAATGAGCAGTTCTTC.

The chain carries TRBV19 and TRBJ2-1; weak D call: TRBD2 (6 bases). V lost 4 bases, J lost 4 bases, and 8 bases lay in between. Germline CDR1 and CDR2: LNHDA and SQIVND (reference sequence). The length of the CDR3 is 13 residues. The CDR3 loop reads CASSTRDYNEQFF. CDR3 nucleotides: TGTGCCAGTAGTACGCGGGATTACAATGAGCAGTTCTTC. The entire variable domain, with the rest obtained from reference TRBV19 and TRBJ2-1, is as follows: DGGITQSPKYLFRKEGQNVTLSCEQNLNHDAMYWYRQDPGQGLRLIYYSQIVNDFQKGDIAEGYSVSREKKESFPLTVTSAQKNPTAFYLCASSTRDYNEQFFGPGTRLTVL.

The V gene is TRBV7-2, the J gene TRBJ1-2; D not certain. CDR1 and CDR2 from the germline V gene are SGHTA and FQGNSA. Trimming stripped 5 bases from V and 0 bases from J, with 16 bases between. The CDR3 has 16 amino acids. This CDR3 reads CASSPYIPSSNYGYTF. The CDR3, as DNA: TGTGCCAGCAGCCCCTATATACCTTCGTCTAACTATGGCTACACCTTC.

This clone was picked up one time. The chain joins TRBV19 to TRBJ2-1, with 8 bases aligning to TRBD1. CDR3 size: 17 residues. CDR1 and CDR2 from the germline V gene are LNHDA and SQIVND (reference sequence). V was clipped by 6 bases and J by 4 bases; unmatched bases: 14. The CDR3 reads CASSLGNGRDRYNEQFF. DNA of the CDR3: TGTGCCAGTAGCCTGGGGAACGGCAGGGACAGGTACAATGAGCAGTTCTTC.

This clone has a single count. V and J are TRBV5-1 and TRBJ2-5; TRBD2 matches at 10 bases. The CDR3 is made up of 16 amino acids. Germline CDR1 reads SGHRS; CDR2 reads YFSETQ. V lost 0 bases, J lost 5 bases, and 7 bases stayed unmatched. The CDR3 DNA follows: TGCGCCAGCAGCTTGGAGCTAGCGGGAGTTGCGGAGACCCAGTACTTC. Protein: CASSLELAGVAETQYF.

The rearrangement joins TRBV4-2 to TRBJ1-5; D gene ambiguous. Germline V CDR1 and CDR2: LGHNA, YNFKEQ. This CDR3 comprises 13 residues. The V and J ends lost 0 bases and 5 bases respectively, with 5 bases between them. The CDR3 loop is CASSQDSDQPQHF. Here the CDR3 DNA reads TGTGCCAGCAGCCAAGACTCGGATCAGCCCCAGCATTTT.

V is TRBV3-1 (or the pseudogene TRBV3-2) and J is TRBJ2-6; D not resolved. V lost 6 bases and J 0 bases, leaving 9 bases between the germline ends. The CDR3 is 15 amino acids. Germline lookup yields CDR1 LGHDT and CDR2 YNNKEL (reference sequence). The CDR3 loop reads CASSPGSSGANVLTF. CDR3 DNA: TGTGCCAGCAGTCCAGGTAGCTCTGGGGCCAACGTCCTGACTTTC.

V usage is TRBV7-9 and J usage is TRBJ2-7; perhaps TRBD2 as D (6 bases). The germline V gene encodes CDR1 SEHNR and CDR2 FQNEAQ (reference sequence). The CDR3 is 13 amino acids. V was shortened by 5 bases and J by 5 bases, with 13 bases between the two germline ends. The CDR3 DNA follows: TGTGCCAGCAGCCAGGAGGGTCGTGACGAGCAGTACGTC. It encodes CASSQEGRDEQYV.

For the CDR3, the DNA is TGTGCCAGCAGCTTGCAAATCAGGGGAGCGGATGAGCAGTTCTTC. Its protein product is CASSLQIRGADEQFF. The genes are TRBV5-5 and TRBJ2-1; D may be TRBD1 (6 bases). The CDR3 is made up of 15 amino acids. V was trimmed by 1 base and J by 8 bases, leaving 16 bases between them. Germline values: CDR1 SGHKS, CDR2 YYEKEE (reference sequence).

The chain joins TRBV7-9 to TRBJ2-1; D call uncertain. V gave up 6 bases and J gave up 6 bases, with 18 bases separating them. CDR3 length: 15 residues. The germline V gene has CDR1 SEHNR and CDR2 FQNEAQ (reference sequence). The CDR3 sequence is CASRNDYGVRNEQFF. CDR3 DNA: TGTGCCAGCAGAAACGATTATGGGGTACGCAATGAGCAGTTCTTC. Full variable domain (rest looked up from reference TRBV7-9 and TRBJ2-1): DTGVSQNPRHKITKRGQNVTFRCDPISEHNRLYWYRQTLGQGPEFLTYFQNEAQLEKSRLLSDRFSAERPKGSFSTLEIQRTEQGDSAMYLCASRNDYGVRNEQFFGPGTRLTVL.

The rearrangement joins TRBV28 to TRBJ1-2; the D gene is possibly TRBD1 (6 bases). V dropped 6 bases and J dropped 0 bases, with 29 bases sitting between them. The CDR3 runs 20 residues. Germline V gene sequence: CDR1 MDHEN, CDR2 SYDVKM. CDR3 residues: CASSPGGPGASRGANYGYTF. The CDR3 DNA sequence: TGTGCCAGCAGCCCGGGGGGGCCGGGGGCAAGCCGAGGAGCTAACTATGGCTACACCTTC.